Below, one T cell receptor beta chain is given with its context. No antigen is known for it. The sample comes from a study of cytotoxic CD8 clonotypes in ibrutinib-treated CLL. About 2.2 micrograms of genomic DNA came from cryopreserved PBMCs for TCR beta libraries. General observations from the study: Public clonotypes, an uncommon group, contracted or remained stable on treatment.

Clones were sequenced by immunoSEQ multiplex PCR, and TCRdb holds only the in-frame ones, with some missing. Here the sample spans roughly 130,000 clones, less than 95% being singletons. The sequencing used PBMCs, collected after 12 months of ibrutinib treatment. The TCR originated in a human donor with chronic lymphocytic leukemia.

CDR3 DNA: TGTGCCAGCAGCCGGTCCGATAGCGGGAGGATAAATGAGCAGTTCTTC. Translated: CASSRSDSGRINEQFF. This chain joins TRBV4-2 and TRBJ2-1; 10 bases are shared with TRBD2. CDR3 length: 16 amino acids. The germline V gene has CDR1 LGHNA and CDR2 YNFKEQ. After removal of 4 bases from V and 7 bases from J, the junction contained 10 bases not matched to a gene.